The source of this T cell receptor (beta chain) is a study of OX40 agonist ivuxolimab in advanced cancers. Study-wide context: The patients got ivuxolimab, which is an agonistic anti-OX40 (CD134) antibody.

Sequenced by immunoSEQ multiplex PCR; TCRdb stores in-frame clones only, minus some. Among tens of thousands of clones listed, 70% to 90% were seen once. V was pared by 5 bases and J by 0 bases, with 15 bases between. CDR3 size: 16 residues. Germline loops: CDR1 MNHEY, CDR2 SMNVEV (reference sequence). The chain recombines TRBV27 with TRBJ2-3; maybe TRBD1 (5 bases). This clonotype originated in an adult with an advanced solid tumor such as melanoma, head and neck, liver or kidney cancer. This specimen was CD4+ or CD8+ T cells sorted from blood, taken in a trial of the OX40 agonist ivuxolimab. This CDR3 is CASSLIGAGSTDTQYF. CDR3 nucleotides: TGTGCCAGCAGTCTAATAGGGGCAGGGAGCACAGATACGCAGTATTTT.